This note documents a single T cell receptor beta chain sequence. Antigen specificity is unknown. This specimen belongs to a study of OX40 agonist ivuxolimab in advanced cancers. Study background: The diagnoses of dose-escalation patients were hepatocellular carcinoma, melanoma, renal cell or head and neck cancer.

The length of the CDR3 is 12 residues. V gave up 2 bases and J gave up 4 bases, with 3 bases separating them. In germline, CDR1 is SEHNR, CDR2 FQNEAQ (reference sequence). Only in-frame clones appear in the TCRdb table, and some are missing; sequencing was by immunoSEQ multiplex PCR. In the table there are roughly 75,000 clones, 86% of which are singletons. Study conclusions and caveats: Expanded clones belonging to CD8+ T cells outnumbered, on average, those of CD4+.

The rearrangement uses TRBV7-9 and TRBJ1-3, with D unresolved. The source is an adult with an advanced solid tumor such as melanoma, head and neck, liver or kidney cancer. The sample in question was CD4+ or CD8+ T cells sorted from blood, obtained in a trial of the OX40 agonist ivuxolimab. The CDR3 region is CASSLLGNTIYF. CDR3 nucleotides: TGTGCCAGCAGCTTACTCGGAAACACCATATATTTT.